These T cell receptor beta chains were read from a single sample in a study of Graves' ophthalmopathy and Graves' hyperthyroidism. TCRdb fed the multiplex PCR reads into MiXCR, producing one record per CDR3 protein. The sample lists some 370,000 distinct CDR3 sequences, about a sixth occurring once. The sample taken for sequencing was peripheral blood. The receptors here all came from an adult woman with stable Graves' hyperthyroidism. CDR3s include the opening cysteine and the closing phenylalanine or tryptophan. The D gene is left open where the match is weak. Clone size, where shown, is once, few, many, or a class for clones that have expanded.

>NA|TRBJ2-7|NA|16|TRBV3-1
CASSQDPTGSSYEQYF
TGTGCCAGCAGCCAAGATCCCACGGGGAGCTCCTACGAGCAGTACTTC
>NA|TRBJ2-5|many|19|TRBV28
CASSSHTYRGRFLQETQYF
TGTGCCAGCAGTTCCCACACATACCGAGGACGCTTCCTCCAAGAGACCCAGTACTTC
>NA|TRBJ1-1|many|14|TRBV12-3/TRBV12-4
CASRDTGLNTEAFF
TGTGCCAGCAGAGATACAGGGCTGAACACTGAAGCTTTCTTT
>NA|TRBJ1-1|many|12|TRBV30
CAWDGGNTEAFF
TGTGCCTGGGACGGGGGGAACACTGAAGCTTTCTTT
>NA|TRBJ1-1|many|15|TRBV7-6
CASSLVGRSNTEAFF
TGTGCCAGCAGCTTAGTAGGGCGTTCGAACACTGAAGCTTTCTTT
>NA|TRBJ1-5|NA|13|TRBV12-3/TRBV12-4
CASSPWQDQPQHF
TGTGCCAGCAGCCCATGGCAGGATCAGCCCCAGCATTTT
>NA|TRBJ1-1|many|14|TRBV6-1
CASSERAASDKAFF
TGTGCCAGCAGTGAACGGGCAGCTTCTGATAAAGCTTTCTTT
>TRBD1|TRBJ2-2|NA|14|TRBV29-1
CSGSGTGGSGELFF
TGCAGCGGATCCGGGACAGGGGGCTCCGGGGAGCTGTTTTTT
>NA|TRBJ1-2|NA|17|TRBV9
CASSAGTQPSFMGGYTF
TGTGCCAGCAGCGCAGGGACACAGCCCTCATTTATGGGTGGCTACACCTTC
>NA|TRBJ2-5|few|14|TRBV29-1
CSASPRLVEETQYF
TGCAGCGCCTCGCCCCGACTAGTAGAAGAGACCCAGTACTTC
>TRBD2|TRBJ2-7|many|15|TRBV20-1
CSARAGEGLSYEQYF
TGCAGTGCTAGAGCGGGGGAGGGTCTCAGCTACGAGCAGTACTTC
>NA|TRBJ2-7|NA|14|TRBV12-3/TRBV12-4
CASSPWRFTYEQYF
TGTGCCAGCAGTCCCTGGAGGTTTACCTACGAGCAGTACTTC
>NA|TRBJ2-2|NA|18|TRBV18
CASSPPYGGTGTSGELFF
TGTGCCAGCTCACCACCTTATGGCGGGACTGGAACCTCCGGGGAGCTGTTTTTT
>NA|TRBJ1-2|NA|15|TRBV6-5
CASSYYGASNYGYTF
TGTGCCAGCAGTTACTATGGGGCGAGTAACTATGGCTACACCTTC
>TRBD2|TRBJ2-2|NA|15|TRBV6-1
CASTSLGAGGGELFF
TGTGCCAGCACCTCCCTAGGGGCGGGAGGGGGGGAGCTGTTTTTT